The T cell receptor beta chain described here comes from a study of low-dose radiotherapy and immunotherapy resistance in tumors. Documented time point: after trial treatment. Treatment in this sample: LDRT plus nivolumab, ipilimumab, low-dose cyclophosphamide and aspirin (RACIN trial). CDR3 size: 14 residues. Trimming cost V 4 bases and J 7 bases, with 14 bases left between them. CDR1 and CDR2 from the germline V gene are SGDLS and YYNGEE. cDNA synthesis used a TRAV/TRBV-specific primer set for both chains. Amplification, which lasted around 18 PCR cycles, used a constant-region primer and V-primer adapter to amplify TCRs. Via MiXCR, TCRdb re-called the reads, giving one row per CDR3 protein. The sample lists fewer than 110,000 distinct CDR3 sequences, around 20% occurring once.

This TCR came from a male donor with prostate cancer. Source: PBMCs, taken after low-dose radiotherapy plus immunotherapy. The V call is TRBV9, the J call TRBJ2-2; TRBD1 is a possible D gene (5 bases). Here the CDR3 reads CASSPHQGIGELFF. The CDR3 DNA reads TGTGCCAGCAGCCCTCATCAGGGAATCGGGGAGCTGTTTTTT.